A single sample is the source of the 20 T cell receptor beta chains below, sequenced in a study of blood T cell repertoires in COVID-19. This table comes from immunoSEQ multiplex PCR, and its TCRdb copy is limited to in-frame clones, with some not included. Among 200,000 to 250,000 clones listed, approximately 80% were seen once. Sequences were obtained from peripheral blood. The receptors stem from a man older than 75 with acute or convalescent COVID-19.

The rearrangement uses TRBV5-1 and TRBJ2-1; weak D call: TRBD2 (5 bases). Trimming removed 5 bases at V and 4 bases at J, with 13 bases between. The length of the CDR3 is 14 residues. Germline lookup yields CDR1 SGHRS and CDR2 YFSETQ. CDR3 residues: CASSPLDPYNEQFF. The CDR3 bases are TGCGCCAGCAGTCCACTAGATCCGTACAATGAGCAGTTCTTC.

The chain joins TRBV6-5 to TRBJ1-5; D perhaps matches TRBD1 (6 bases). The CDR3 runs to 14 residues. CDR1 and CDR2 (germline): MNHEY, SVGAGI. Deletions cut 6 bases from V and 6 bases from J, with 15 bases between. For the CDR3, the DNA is TGTGCCAGCAGGCGTACAGGGAGTGGTCAGCCCCAGCATTTT. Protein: CASRRTGSGQPQHF.

The CDR3 is CASSQTGRDEKLFF. The CDR3 coding sequence is TGTGCCAGCAGTCAAACAGGGAGAGATGAAAAACTGTTTTTT. The chain links TRBV3-1 (or the pseudogene TRBV3-2) to TRBJ1-4, with D perhaps matching TRBD1 (6 bases). Per the germline V gene, CDR1 is LGHDT and CDR2 is YNNKEL (reference sequence). V was shortened by 6 bases and J by 6 bases, with 14 bases between the two germline ends. The CDR3 spans 14 residues.

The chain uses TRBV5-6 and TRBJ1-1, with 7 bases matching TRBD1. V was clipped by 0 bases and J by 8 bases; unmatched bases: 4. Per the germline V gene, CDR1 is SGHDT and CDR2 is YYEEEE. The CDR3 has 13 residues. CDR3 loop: CASSLDRGREAFF. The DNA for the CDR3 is TGTGCCAGCAGCTTGGACAGGGGTAGGGAAGCTTTCTTT.

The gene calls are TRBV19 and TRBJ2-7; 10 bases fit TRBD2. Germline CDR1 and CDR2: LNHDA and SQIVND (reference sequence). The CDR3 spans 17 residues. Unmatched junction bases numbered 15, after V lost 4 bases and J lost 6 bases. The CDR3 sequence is CASSTRLAGTQGSEQYF. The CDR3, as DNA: TGTGCCAGTAGTACACGACTAGCGGGTACCCAGGGGAGCGAGCAGTACTTC.

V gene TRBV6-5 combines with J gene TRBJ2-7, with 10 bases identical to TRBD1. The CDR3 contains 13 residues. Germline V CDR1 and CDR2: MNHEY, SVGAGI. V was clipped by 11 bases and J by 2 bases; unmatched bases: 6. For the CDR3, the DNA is TGTGCCTCTACCGGGACAGGGGCCTACGAGCAGTACTTC. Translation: CASTGTGAYEQYF.

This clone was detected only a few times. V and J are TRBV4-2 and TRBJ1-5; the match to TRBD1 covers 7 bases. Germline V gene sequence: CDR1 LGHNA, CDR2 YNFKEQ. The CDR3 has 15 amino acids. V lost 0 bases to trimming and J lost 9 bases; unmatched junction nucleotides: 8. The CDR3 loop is CASSQDRQGERPQHF. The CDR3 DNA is TGTGCCAGCAGCCAAGATCGGCAGGGGGAACGGCCCCAGCATTTT.

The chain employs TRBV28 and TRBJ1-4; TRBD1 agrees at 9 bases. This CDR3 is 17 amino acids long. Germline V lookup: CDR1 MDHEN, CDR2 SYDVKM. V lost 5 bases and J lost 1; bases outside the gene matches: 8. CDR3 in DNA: TGTGCCAGCAGTACCCCAGGGACAGGGAAAACTAATGAAAAACTGTTTTTT. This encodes CASSTPGTGKTNEKLFF.

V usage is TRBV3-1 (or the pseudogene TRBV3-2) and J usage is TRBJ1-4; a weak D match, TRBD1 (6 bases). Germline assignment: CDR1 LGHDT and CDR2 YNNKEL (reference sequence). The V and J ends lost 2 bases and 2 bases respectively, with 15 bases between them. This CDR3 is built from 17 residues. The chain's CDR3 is CASSQRPSGVTNEKLFF. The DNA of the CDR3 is TGTGCCAGCAGCCAAAGGCCCTCAGGGGTGACTAATGAAAAACTGTTTTTT.

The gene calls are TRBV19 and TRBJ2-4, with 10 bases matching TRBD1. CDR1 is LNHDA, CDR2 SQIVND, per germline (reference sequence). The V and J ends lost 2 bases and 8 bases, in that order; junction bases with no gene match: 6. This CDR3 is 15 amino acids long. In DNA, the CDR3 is TGTGCCAGTAGTATAACCCGGACAGGGGGGGACATTCAGTACTTC. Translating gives CASSITRTGGDIQYF.

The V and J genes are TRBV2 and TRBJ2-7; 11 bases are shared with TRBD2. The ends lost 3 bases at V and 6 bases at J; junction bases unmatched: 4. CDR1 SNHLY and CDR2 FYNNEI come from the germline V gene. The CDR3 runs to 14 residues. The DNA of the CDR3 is TGTGCCAGCAGTGACCGACTAGCGGGGAGCGAGCAGTACTTC. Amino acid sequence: CASSDRLAGSEQYF.

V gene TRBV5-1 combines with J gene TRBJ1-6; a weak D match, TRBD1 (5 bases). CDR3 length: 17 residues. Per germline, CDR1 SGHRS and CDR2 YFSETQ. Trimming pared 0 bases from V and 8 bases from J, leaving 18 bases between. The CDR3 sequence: CASSLEGQGKGYSPLHF. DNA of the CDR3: TGCGCCAGCAGCTTGGAGGGGCAAGGGAAGGGATATTCACCCCTCCACTTT.

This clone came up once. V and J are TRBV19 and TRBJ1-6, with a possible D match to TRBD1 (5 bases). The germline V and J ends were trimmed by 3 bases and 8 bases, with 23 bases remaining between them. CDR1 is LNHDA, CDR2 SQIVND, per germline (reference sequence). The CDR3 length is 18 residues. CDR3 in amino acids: CASSILTPGLLGDSPLHF. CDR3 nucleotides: TGTGCCAGTAGTATTCTTACCCCGGGACTCTTAGGGGATTCACCCCTCCACTTT. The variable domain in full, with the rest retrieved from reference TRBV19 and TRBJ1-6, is DGGITQSPKYLFRKEGQNVTLSCEQNLNHDAMYWYRQDPGQGLRLIYYSQIVNDFQKGDIAEGYSVSREKKESFPLTVTSAQKNPTAFYLCASSILTPGLLGDSPLHFGNGTRLTVT.

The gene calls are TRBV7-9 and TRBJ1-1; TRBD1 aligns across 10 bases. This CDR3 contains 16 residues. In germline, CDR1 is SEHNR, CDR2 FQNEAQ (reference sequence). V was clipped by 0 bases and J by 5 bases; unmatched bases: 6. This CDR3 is CASSLATGQGGTEAFF. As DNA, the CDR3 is TGTGCCAGCAGCTTAGCCACAGGACAGGGGGGAACTGAAGCTTTCTTT.

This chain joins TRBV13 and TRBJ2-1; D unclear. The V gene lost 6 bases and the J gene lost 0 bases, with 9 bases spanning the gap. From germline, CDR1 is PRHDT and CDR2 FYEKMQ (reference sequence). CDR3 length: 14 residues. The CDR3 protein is CASRTRNSYNEQFF. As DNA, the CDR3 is TGTGCCAGCAGGACACGTAACTCCTACAATGAGCAGTTCTTC.

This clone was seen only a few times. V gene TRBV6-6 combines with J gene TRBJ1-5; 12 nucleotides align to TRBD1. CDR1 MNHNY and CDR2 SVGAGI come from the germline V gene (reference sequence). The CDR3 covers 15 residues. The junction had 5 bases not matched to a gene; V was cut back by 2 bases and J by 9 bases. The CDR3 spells CASSYRDRGHGPQHF. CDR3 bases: TGTGCCAGCAGTTACCGGGACAGGGGGCACGGGCCCCAGCATTTT.

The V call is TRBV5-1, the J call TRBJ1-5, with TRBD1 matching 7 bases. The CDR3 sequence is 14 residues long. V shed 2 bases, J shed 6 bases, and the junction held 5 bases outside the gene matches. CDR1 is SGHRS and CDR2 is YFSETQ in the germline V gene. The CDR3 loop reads CASSLTGEGQPQHF. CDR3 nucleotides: TGCGCCAGCAGCTTAACAGGGGAAGGTCAGCCCCAGCATTTT.

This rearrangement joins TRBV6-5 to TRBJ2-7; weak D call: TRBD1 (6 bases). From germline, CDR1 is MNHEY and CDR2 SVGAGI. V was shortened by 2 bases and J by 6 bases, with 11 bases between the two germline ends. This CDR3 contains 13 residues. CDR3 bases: TGTGCCAGCAGTTACGCACAGGGAATCGAGCAGTACTTC. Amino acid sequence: CASSYAQGIEQYF.

The CDR3 region is CASSPAPGHQNTEAFF. In DNA form, the CDR3 reads TGTGCCAGCTCACCCGCTCCGGGACACCAGAACACTGAAGCTTTCTTT. The chain employs TRBV18 and TRBJ1-1, with D perhaps TRBD1 (6 bases). Germline V gives CDR1 KGHSH, CDR2 LQKENI. There are 16 residues in the CDR3. Deletions cut 3 bases from V and 1 base from J, with 15 bases between.

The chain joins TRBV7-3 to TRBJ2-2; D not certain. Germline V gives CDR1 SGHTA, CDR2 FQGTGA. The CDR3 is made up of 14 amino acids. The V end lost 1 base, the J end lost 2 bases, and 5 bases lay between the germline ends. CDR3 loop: CASSLNLNTGELFF. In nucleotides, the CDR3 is TGTGCCAGCAGCTTAAACTTAAACACCGGGGAGCTGTTTTTT.